This entry concerns a single T cell receptor (beta chain). These data are taken from a study of control samples from healthy donors and cancer patients. CDR1 and CDR2 (germline): MNHNS, SASEGT. V dropped 1 base and J dropped 0 bases, with 9 bases sitting between them. This CDR3 has 16 amino acids. The method was immunoSEQ multiplex PCR; TCRdb's version includes in-frame clones alone and lacks a portion of them. The table has roughly 100,000 clones, around nine tenths seen once. This chain uses TRBV6-1 with TRBJ2-2, with D hard to call. The sequence was collected from a man in his sixties with lung cancer. The sequenced sample was PBMCs. The CDR3 bases are TGTGCCAGCAGTGAAGTGGATTACCCGAACACCGGGGAGCTGTTTTTT. Its translation: CASSEVDYPNTGELFF.